This T cell receptor (beta chain) was profiled in a study of blood T cell repertoires in COVID-19. Overall study context: T cells, B-cell-depleted T cells, or PBMCs provided the cDNA or gDNA that served as material.

Study processing details: Estimates of nucleated cell counts were drawn from the amplification of reference gene primers. Some clones are missing from TCRdb's copy, which holds only in-frame ones; the method was immunoSEQ multiplex PCR. V, J and clone size are taken as reported in that table, and D and trimming were inferred from the DNA itself. The sample holds 85,000 to 110,000 clones, approximately 89% seen once. Trimming stripped 2 bases from V and 6 bases from J, with 16 bases between. Germline V CDR1 and CDR2: SGHTA, FQGNSA. The CDR3 runs 15 residues. The V gene is TRBV7-2, the J gene TRBJ1-2; possibly TRBD1 for D (5 bases). Sequencing used peripheral blood. The TCR was taken from a woman older than 75 in a cohort sampled during active COVID-19. The CDR3 DNA is TGTGCCAGCAGCTTACGAGGCAGGGTAGTTGATGGCTACACCTTC. Its translation: CASSLRGRVVDGYTF.